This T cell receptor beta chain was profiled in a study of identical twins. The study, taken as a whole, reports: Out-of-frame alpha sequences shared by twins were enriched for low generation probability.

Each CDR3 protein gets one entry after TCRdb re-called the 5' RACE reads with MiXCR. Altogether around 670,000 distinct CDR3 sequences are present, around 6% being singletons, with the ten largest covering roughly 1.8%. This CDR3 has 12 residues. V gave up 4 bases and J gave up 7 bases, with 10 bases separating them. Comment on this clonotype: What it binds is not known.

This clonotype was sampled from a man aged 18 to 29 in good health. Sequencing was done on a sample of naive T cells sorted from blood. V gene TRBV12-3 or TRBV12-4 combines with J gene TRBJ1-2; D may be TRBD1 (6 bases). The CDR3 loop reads CASSSGGRGYTF. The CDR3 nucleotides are TGTGCCAGCAGTTCCGGGGGCCGTGGCTACACCTTC.